The 22 T cell receptor beta chains reported below all come from one sample, sequenced in a study of OX40 agonist ivuxolimab in advanced cancers. TCRdb's copy holds only in-frame clones and misses some; the assay was immunoSEQ multiplex PCR. The sample comprises about 68,000 clones, under 90% of which are singletons, and approximately 0.68% rests with the top ten. Sequenced material: CD4+ or CD8+ T cells sorted from blood, taken in a trial of the OX40 agonist ivuxolimab. The receptors come from an adult with an advanced solid tumor such as melanoma, head and neck, liver or kidney cancer.

V gene TRBV5-1 combines with J gene TRBJ1-2; the D is unclear. V lost 3 bases, J lost 0 bases, and 12 bases lay in between. Germline loops: CDR1 SGHRS, CDR2 YFSETQ. There are 15 residues in the CDR3. CDR3 in DNA: TGCGCCAGCAGCTCCTCGGGCCTAACTAACTATGGCTACACCTTC. Amino acids: CASSSSGLTNYGYTF.

The chain combines TRBV9 with TRBJ2-1, with no clear D. Trimming shortened V by 0 bases and J by 4 bases, and 11 bases separated the two germline ends. There are 15 residues in the CDR3. CDR1 is SGDLS, CDR2 YYNGEE, per germline. The CDR3 loop is CASSVGPVTYNEQFF. DNA for the CDR3: TGTGCCAGCAGCGTAGGGCCAGTAACTTACAATGAGCAGTTCTTC.

The V gene is TRBV5-1, the J gene TRBJ2-7; a possible D gene is TRBD1 (6 bases). The CDR3 is made up of 13 amino acids. Germline assignment: CDR1 SGHRS and CDR2 YFSETQ. V lost 2 bases, J lost 6 bases, and 12 bases lay in between. CDR3 nucleotides: TGCGCCAGCAGCTTCCAGGGGCCCCCCGAGCAGTACTTC. Protein sequence: CASSFQGPPEQYF. Variable domain in full (rest from reference TRBV5-1 and TRBJ2-7): KAGVTQTPRYLIKTRGQQVTLSCSPISGHRSVSWYQQTPGQGLQFLFEYFSETQRNKGNFPGRFSGRQFSNSRSEMNVSTLELGDSALYLCASSFQGPPEQYFGPGTRLTVT.

Only a few counts were recorded for this clone. Within the sample, other DNA sequences also encode this same CDR3. This chain uses TRBV7-2 with TRBJ1-5; the D gene is possibly TRBD1 (5 bases). Trimming left V 4 bases short and J 2 bases short, with 12 bases between. Germline CDR1 is SGHTA and CDR2 is FQGNSA. The CDR3 is 15 residues long. The CDR3 sequence is CASSSRGGGNQPQHF. The DNA of the CDR3 is TGTGCCAGCAGCTCCCGCGGGGGTGGCAATCAGCCCCAGCATTTT.

This chain uses TRBV18 with TRBJ1-1; D call uncertain. V gave up 0 bases and J gave up 9 bases, with 20 bases separating them. Per the germline V gene, CDR1 is KGHSH and CDR2 is LQKENI. CDR3 length: 16 amino acids. As DNA, the CDR3 is TGTGCCAGCTCACCACCCCCGTCGGAGGGCGGCTGGAAAGCTTTCTTT. Its translation is CASSPPPSEGGWKAFF.

The CDR3 DNA reads as TGTGCCAGCAGAGGGACAGGAATGGGCAATCAGCCCCAGCATTTT. Encoded protein: CASRGTGMGNQPQHF. This sequence joins TRBV6-5 and TRBJ1-5; 8 bases line up with TRBD1. Germline V lookup: CDR1 MNHEY, CDR2 SVGAGI. J lost 2 bases, V lost 6 bases, and 6 bases had no gene match. This CDR3 spans 15 amino acids.

V gene TRBV6-5 combines with J gene TRBJ1-2, with D possibly being TRBD1 (5 bases). Germline assignment: CDR1 MNHEY and CDR2 SVGAGI. This CDR3 contains 11 residues. V was pared by 4 bases and J by 5 bases, with 5 bases between. The DNA of the CDR3 is TGTGCCAGCAGTTGGGGGTATGGCTACACCTTC. This sequence encodes CASSWGYGYTF.

The rearrangement uses TRBV27 and TRBJ2-2; maybe TRBD1 (6 bases). The CDR3 totals 16 residues. The ends were cut back, 0 bases at V and 0 bases at J, with 8 bases in the middle. CDR1 and CDR2 (germline): MNHEY, SMNVEV (reference sequence). CDR3: CASSLSRTANTGELFF. The DNA of the CDR3 is TGTGCCAGCAGTTTATCACGGACAGCGAACACCGGGGAGCTGTTTTTT.

The chain uses TRBV6-6 and TRBJ1-5; D gene ambiguous. The CDR3 sequence is 13 residues long. Germline-derived CDR1 and CDR2 are MNHNY and SVGAGI (reference sequence). V gave up 2 bases and J gave up 6 bases, with 8 bases separating them. The CDR3 DNA is TGTGCCAGCAGTTACACGGGGAGTCAGCCCCAGCATTTT. This codes for CASSYTGSQPQHF.

The J gene is TRBJ1-2, the V gene TRBV25-1; 9 bases line up with TRBD1. Germline CDR1 MGHDK, CDR2 SYGVNS. The CDR3 sequence is 14 residues long. V shed 5 bases and J 4 bases; nucleotides not matched to a gene: 5. The CDR3 is CASSPGTGPYGYTF. CDR3 DNA sequence: TGTGCCAGCAGTCCTGGGACAGGGCCCTATGGCTACACCTTC.

J is TRBJ2-2 and V is TRBV7-3; D is undetermined. Germline V lookup: CDR1 SGHTA, CDR2 FQGTGA. CDR3 length: 12 amino acids. V gave up 5 bases and J gave up 2 bases, with 3 bases separating them. The CDR3 loop reads CASSTNTGELFF. DNA of the CDR3: TGTGCCAGCAGCACAAACACCGGGGAGCTGTTTTTT. The complete variable domain, with remaining parts taken from reference TRBV7-3 and TRBJ2-2, reads GAGVSQTPSNKVTEKGKYVELRCDPISGHTALYWYRQSLGQGPEFLIYFQGTGAADDSGLPNDRFFAVRPEGSVSTLKIQRTERGDSAVYLCASSTNTGELFFGEGSRLTVL.

The J gene is TRBJ1-2, the V gene TRBV15, with D possibly TRBD1 on 5 matching bases. This CDR3 spans 14 amino acids. V shed 1 base and J shed 8 bases, with 14 bases lying between them. The germline V gene has CDR1 LNHNV and CDR2 YYDKDF (reference sequence). The CDR3 loop reads CATSRVGVLSGYTF. The DNA of the CDR3 is TGTGCCACCAGCAGAGTAGGGGTGCTGTCAGGCTACACCTTC.

V usage is TRBV19 and J usage is TRBJ2-3; 9 bases line up with TRBD1. This CDR3 is built from 15 residues. Germline V gives CDR1 LNHDA, CDR2 SQIVND (reference sequence). Unmatched junction bases numbered 7, after V lost 7 bases and J lost 2 bases. The CDR3 sequence: CASTSRDRATDTQYF. In nucleotides, the CDR3 is TGTGCCAGTACCTCAAGGGACAGGGCCACAGATACGCAGTATTTT. The complete variable domain, with remaining parts taken from reference TRBV19 and TRBJ2-3, reads DGGITQSPKYLFRKEGQNVTLSCEQNLNHDAMYWYRQDPGQGLRLIYYSQIVNDFQKGDIAEGYSVSREKKESFPLTVTSAQKNPTAFYLCASTSRDRATDTQYFGPGTRLTVL.

The J gene is TRBJ1-2, the V gene TRBV11-2; possibly TRBD1 for D (6 bases). V shed 7 bases and J shed 8 bases, with 20 bases lying between them. The CDR3 consists of 14 residues. Germline values: CDR1 SGHAT, CDR2 FQNNGV. CDR3 DNA: TGTGCCAGCACCCCCTTAAGGGGGAAGGAAGGCTACACCTTC. Amino acids: CASTPLRGKEGYTF.

The chain couples TRBV7-6 to TRBJ2-7; D unresolved. Germline V CDR1 and CDR2: SGHVS, FNYEAQ. The V end lost 4 bases, the J end lost 3 bases, and 10 bases lay between the germline ends. CDR3 size: 13 residues. CDR3 coding DNA: TGTGCCAGCAGCTCCGGGCCACGCTACGAGCAGTACTTC. Translated: CASSSGPRYEQYF.

The chain combines TRBV4-3 with TRBJ1-6, with unresolved D. The germline CDR1 and CDR2 sequences are LGHNA and YSLEER. The CDR3 consists of 17 residues. The V gene lost 2 bases and the J gene lost 0 bases, with 11 bases spanning the gap. The CDR3 nucleotides read TGCGCCAGCAGCCAAATTGCGGGTTCCTCCTATAATTCACCCCTCCACTTT. This encodes CASSQIAGSSYNSPLHF.

This clone was detected only a few times. The rearrangement joins TRBV7-9 to TRBJ1-2; unclear D gene. Trimming shortened V by 4 bases and J by 3 bases, and 3 bases separated the two germline ends. The CDR3 runs 11 residues. The germline V gene has CDR1 SEHNR and CDR2 FQNEAQ (reference sequence). CDR3 residues: CASSWDYGYTF. The CDR3 DNA follows: TGTGCCAGCAGCTGGGACTATGGCTACACCTTC.

Note on this clone: An end of the junction does not agree with germline; a read error may underlie this. The chain combines TRBV7-7 with TRBJ2-1, with 9 bases aligning to TRBD2. Looked up from germline, CDR1 is SSHAT and CDR2 is FNYEAQ (reference sequence). The CDR3 is made up of 15 amino acids. The DNA of the CDR3 is TGTGCTAGCAGCACGGGGCGCGGGGGGGCCGTTGAGCAGTTCTTC. Its protein is CASSTGRGGAVEQFF.

This chain links TRBV7-9 with TRBJ2-3, with D uncertain. Germline V gene lookup returns CDR1 SEHNR and CDR2 FQNEAQ (reference sequence). V dropped 11 bases and J dropped 0 bases, with 6 bases sitting between them. The length of the CDR3 is 11 residues. CDR3 region: CAWRSTDTQYF. The CDR3 DNA reads as TGTGCCTGGCGCAGCACAGATACGCAGTATTTT.

The V gene is TRBV13, the J gene TRBJ2-3; possibly TRBD1 or TRBD2 for D (6 bases each). The CDR3 spans 16 residues. Germline values: CDR1 PRHDT, CDR2 FYEKMQ (reference sequence). V was pared by 2 bases and J by 0 bases, with 12 bases between. The DNA for the CDR3 is TGTGCCAGCAGCTTAAAGGGGGGCCCTAGCACAGATACGCAGTATTTT. Translated: CASSLKGGPSTDTQYF.

The chain carries TRBV6-6 and TRBJ1-4; D is unresolved. The V end was cut by 8 bases, the J end by 6 bases, with 7 bases between. Germline lookup yields CDR1 MNHNY and CDR2 SVGAGI (reference sequence). This CDR3 region has 11 residues. CDR3 residues: CASRWDEKLFF. The CDR3 region has the DNA TGTGCCAGCCGATGGGATGAAAAACTGTTTTTT.

The J gene is TRBJ1-2, the V gene TRBV6-4; the D gene is possibly TRBD1 (5 bases). The CDR3 is made up of 15 amino acids. Germline CDR1 and CDR2: MRHNA and SNTAGT. Trimming cost V 7 bases and J 8 bases, with 23 bases left between them. CDR3 loop: CASTLPRDAFRGYTF. CDR3 coding DNA: TGTGCCAGCACCCTCCCGAGGGACGCCTTTAGGGGCTACACCTTC.